Only a few counts were recorded for the clone carrying this T cell receptor (beta chain). Its antigen is undetermined. TCRbeta library preparation incorporated unique molecular identifiers. TCRdb reanalysed the PCR reads using MiXCR and keeps one entry per CDR3 protein. The repertoire holds 500,000 to 750,000 distinct CDR3 sequences, approximately 13% seen once, with roughly 2.3% in the top ten. The data originate from a study of T-cell reconstitution after alpha-beta-depleted transplantation in children. Overall study findings and caveats: Once a year had passed after transplant, T-cell counts and diversity came mostly from newly produced T cells. Some patients owed their high day-60 TCRbeta diversity to surviving recipient T cells and thymic progenitors. In patients about two months after transplant, alpha-beta T cells reportedly arose from several hundred expanded graft clones.

Trimming removed 2 bases at V and 3 bases at J, with 4 bases between. This CDR3 spans 12 amino acids. Germline assignment: CDR1 DFQATT and CDR2 SNEGSKA (reference sequence). The sequence was obtained from a male patient younger than 18 who had a stem cell transplant for acute myeloid leukemia, so the T cells may come from the graft donor. The sample in question was PBMCs, mostly from graft donor cells, obtained 360 days after TCRalphabeta/CD19-depleted stem cell transplant. The chain couples TRBV20-1 to TRBJ2-2; no clear D gene. The CDR3 loop reads CSARRDTGELFF. Written as DNA, the CDR3 is TGCAGTGCTAGAAGGGACACCGGGGAGCTGTTTTTT.